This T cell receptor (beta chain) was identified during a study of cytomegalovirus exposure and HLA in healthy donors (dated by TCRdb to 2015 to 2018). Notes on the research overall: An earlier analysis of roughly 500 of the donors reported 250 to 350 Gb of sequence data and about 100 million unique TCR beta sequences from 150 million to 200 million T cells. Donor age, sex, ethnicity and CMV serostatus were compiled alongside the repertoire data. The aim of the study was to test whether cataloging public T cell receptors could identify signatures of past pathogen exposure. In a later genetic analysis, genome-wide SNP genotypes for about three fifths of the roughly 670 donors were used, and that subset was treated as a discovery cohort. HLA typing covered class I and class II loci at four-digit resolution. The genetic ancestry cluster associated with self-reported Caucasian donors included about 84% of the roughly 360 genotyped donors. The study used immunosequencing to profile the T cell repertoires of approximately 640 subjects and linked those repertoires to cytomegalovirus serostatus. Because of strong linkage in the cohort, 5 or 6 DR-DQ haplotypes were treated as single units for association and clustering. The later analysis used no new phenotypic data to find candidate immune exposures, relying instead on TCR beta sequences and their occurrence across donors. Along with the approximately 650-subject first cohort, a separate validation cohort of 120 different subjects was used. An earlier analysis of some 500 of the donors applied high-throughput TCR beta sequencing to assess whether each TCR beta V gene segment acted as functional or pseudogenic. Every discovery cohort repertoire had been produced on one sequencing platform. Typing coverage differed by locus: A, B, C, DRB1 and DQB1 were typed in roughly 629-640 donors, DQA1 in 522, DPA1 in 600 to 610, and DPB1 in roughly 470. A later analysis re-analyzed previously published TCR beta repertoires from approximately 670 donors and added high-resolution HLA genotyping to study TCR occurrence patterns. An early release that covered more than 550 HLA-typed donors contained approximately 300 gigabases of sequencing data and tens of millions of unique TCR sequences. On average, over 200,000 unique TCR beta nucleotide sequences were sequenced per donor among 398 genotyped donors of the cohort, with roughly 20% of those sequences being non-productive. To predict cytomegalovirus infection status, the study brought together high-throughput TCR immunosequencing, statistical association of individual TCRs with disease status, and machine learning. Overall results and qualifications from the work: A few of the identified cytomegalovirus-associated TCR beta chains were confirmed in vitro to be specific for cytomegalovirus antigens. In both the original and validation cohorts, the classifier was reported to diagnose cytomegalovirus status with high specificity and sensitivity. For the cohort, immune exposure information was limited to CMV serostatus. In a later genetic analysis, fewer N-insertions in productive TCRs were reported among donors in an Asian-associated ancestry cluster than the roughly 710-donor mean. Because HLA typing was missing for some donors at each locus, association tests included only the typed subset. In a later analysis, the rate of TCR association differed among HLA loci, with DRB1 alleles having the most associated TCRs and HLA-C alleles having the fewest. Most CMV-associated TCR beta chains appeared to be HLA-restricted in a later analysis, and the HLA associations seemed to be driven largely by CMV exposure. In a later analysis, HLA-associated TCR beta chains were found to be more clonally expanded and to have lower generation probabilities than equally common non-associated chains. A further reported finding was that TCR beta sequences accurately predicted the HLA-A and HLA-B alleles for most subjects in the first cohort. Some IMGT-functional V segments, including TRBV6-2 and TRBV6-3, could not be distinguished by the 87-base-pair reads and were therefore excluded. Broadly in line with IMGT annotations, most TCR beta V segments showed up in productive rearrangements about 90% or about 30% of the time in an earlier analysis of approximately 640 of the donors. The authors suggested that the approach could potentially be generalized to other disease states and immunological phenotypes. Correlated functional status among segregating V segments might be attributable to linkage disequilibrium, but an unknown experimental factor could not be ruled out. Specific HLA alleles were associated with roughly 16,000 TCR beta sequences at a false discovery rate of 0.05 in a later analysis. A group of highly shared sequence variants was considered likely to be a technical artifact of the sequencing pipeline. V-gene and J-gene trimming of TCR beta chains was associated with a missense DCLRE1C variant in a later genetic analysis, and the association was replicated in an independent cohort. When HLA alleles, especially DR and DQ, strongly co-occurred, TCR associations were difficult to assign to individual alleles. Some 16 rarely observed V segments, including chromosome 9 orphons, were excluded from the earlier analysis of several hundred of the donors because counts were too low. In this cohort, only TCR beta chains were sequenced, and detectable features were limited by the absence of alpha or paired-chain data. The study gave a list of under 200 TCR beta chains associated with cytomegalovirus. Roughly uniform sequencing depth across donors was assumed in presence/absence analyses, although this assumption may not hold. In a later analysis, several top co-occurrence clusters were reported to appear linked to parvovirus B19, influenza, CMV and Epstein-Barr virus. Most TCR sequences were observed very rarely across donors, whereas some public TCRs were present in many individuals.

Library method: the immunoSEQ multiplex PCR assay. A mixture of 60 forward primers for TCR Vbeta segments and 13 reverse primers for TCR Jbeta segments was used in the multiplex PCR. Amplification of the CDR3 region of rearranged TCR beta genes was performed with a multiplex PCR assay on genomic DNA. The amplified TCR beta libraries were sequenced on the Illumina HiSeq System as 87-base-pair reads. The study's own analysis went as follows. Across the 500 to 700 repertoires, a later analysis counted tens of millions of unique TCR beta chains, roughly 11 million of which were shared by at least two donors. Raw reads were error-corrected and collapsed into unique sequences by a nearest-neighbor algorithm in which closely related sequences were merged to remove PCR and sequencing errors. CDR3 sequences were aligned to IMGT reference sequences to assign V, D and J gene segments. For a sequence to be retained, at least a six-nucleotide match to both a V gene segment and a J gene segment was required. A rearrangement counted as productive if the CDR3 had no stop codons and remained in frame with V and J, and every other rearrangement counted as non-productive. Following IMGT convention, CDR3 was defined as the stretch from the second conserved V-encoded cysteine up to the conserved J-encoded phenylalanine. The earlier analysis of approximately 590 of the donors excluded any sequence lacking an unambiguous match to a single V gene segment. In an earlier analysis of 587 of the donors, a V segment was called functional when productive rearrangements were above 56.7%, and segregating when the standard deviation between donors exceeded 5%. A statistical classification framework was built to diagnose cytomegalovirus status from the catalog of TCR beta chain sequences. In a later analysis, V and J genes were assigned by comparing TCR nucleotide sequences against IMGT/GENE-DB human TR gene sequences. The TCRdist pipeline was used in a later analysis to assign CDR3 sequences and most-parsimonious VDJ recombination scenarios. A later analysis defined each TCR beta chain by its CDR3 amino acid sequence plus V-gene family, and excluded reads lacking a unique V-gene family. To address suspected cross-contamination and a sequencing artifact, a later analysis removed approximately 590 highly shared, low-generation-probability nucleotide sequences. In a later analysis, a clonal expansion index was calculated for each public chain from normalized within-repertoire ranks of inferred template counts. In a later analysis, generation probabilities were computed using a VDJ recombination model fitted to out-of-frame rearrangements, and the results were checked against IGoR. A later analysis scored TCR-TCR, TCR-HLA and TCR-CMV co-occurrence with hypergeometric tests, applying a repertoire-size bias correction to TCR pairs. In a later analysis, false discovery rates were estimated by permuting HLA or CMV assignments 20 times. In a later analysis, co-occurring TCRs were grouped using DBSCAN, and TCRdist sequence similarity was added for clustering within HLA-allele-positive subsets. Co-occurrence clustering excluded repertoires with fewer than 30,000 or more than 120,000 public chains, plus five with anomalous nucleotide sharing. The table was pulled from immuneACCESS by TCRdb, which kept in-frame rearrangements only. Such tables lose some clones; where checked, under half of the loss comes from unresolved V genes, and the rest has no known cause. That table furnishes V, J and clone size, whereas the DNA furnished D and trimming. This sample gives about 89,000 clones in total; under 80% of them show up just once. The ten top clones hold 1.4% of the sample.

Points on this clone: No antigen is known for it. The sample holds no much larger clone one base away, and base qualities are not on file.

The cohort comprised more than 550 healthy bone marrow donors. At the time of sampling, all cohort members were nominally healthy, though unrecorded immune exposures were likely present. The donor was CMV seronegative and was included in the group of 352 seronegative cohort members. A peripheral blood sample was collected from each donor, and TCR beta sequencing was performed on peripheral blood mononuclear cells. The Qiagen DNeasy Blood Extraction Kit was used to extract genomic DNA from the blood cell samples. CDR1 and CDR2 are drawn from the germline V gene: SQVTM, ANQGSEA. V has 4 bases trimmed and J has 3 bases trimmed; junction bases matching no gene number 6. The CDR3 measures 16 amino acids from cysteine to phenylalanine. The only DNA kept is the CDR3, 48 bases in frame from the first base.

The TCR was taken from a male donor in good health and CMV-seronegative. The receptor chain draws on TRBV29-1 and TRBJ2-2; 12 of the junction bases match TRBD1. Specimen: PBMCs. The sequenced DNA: TGCAGCGTTGCCGGGACAGGGGGCGCGGACACCGGGGAGCTGTTTTTT. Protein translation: CSVAGTGGADTGELFF.